This T cell receptor beta chain emerged from a study of T cell responses to AZD1222 COVID-19 vaccine. Notes on the study in general: Repertoire sampling was restricted to post-peak T cell response timepoints. Spike regions recognized by vaccine-associated CD4 TCRs spanned the protein, led by 160-218 and 743-854.

As concerns this clone: What it binds is not known.

The CDR3 consists of 12 residues. Losses at the gene ends were 8 bases for V and 7 bases for J; bases not matched to a gene: 7. Profiled with immunoSEQ multiplex PCR; TCRdb holds only in-frame clones, not every one. The sample contains around 180,000 clones, about nine tenths of which appear only once. The chain carries TRBV12-3 or TRBV12-4 and TRBJ1-2; 7 positions match TRBD1. This sequence originates from an adult in good health. Sequenced material: peripheral blood, taken on day 0 of AZD1222 vaccination. The CDR3 loop is CASGDRVFGYTF. The DNA of the CDR3 is TGTGCCAGCGGTGACAGGGTCTTTGGCTACACCTTC.